The next 17 T cell receptor beta chains were all read from a single sample in a study of T cells in narcolepsy. This table comes from immunoSEQ multiplex PCR, and its TCRdb copy is limited to in-frame clones, with some not included. The sample has tens of thousands of clones; less than 85% are singletons. Source material: memory (CD45RA-) CD4+ T cells from blood. These receptor sequences come from a human donor in good health.

The chain is built from TRBV5-6 and TRBJ2-3; 9 bases are a match to TRBD1. Per germline, CDR1 SGHDT and CDR2 YYEEEE. V lost 4 bases, J lost 3 bases, and 6 bases stayed unmatched. The length of the CDR3 is 15 residues. CDR3: CASSLGTGKTDTQYF. In DNA, the CDR3 is TGTGCCAGCAGCCTCGGGACAGGGAAAACAGATACGCAGTATTTT.

The gene calls are TRBV5-4 and TRBJ2-1; D unclear. The CDR3 has 14 amino acids. V lost 1 base to trimming and J lost 2 bases, with 7 bases between them. Germline CDR1 SGHNT, CDR2 YYREEE (reference sequence). CDR3 DNA sequence: TGTGCCAGCAGCTTGAGGGATCCCTACAATGAGCAGTTCTTC. It specifies CASSLRDPYNEQFF.

V gene TRBV9 combines with J gene TRBJ1-2, with D maybe TRBD1 (6 bases). Trimming pared 4 bases from V and 7 bases from J, leaving 11 bases between. Germline loops: CDR1 SGDLS, CDR2 YYNGEE. The CDR3 has 12 residues. The CDR3: CASSIEGGGYTF. The CDR3, as DNA: TGTGCCAGCAGCATAGAGGGGGGTGGCTACACCTTC.

This clone has a single count. The V and J genes are TRBV7-2 and TRBJ2-2; D tentatively fits TRBD1 or TRBD2 (5 bases each). The V gene's germline CDR1 is SGHTA and CDR2 FQGNSA. V was cut by 6 bases and J by 2 bases, with 19 bases left in between. The CDR3 totals 17 residues. The CDR3 nucleotides are TGTGCCAGCAGACCCCGCCCGGGACGACTTAACACCGGGGAGCTGTTTTTT. This codes for CASRPRPGRLNTGELFF.

This clone was found once. The chain has TRBV5-4 and TRBJ2-1, with TRBD2 identical over 10 bases. Trimming removed 5 bases from V and 9 bases from J; junction bases left unmatched: 14. This CDR3 region has 16 residues. Germline V lookup: CDR1 SGHNT, CDR2 YYREEE (reference sequence). DNA of the CDR3: TGTGCCAGCAGAGCGGGGGGGCCAAAGATTAATAGTGAGCAGTTCTTC. Its protein product is CASRAGGPKINSEQFF.

This sequence joins TRBV7-9 and TRBJ1-1; D unclear. V lost 3 bases and J 3 bases, leaving 8 bases between the germline ends. The CDR3 loop spans 13 amino acids. CDR1 is SEHNR, CDR2 FQNEAQ, per germline (reference sequence). CDR3 nucleotide sequence: TGTGCCAGCAGCTTCGCGGCAGACACTGAAGCTTTCTTT. It specifies CASSFAADTEAFF.

Here the CDR3 DNA reads TGTGCCAGCAGCTTAGGGCGGACGAACACCGGGGAGCTGTTTTTT. Protein product: CASSLGRTNTGELFF. This chain links TRBV7-3 with TRBJ2-2, with D unclear. The V end was cut by 2 bases, the J end by 0 bases, with 7 bases between. There are 15 residues in the CDR3. Germline V gene sequence: CDR1 SGHTA, CDR2 FQGTGA.

This clone occurred a few times. Other DNA sequences in the sample encode the same CDR3. The V gene is TRBV9, the J gene TRBJ2-5; a possible D gene is TRBD1 (5 bases). This CDR3 is built from 11 residues. The germline V and J ends were trimmed by 4 bases and 5 bases, with 6 bases remaining between them. The germline V gene has CDR1 SGDLS and CDR2 YYNGEE. The CDR3 nucleotides are TGTGCCAGCAGCAGGGGTGAGACCCAGTACTTC. Its protein is CASSRGETQYF.

The chain carries TRBV4-1 and TRBJ2-3, with TRBD2 as a possible D gene (5 bases). CDR1 MGHRA and CDR2 YSYEKL come from the germline V gene. V lost 4 bases and J lost 0, with 11 bases in between. The length of the CDR3 is 15 residues. CDR3 loop: CASSLRTPSTDTQYF. In DNA form, the CDR3 reads TGCGCCAGCAGCCTTCGGACTCCTAGCACAGATACGCAGTATTTT.

V usage is TRBV7-9 and J usage is TRBJ1-1, with D possibly being TRBD1 (6 bases). Trimming left V 5 bases short and J 5 bases short, with 15 bases between. Germline V gene lookup returns CDR1 SEHNR and CDR2 FQNEAQ (reference sequence). The CDR3 is made up of 14 amino acids. CDR3 in DNA: TGTGCCAGCAGCCGAACAGGGCTGGGAACTGAAGCTTTCTTT. This gives the protein CASSRTGLGTEAFF. Combining the CDR3 with reference TRBV7-9 and TRBJ1-1 gives the whole variable domain DTGVSQNPRHKITKRGQNVTFRCDPISEHNRLYWYRQTLGQGPEFLTYFQNEAQLEKSRLLSDRFSAERPKGSFSTLEIQRTEQGDSAMYLCASSRTGLGTEAFFGQGTRLTVV.

The chain uses TRBV11-2 and TRBJ2-1, with D perhaps TRBD1 (6 bases). V gave up 3 bases and J gave up 12 bases, with 12 bases separating them. The CDR3 covers 12 residues. The germline V gene has CDR1 SGHAT and CDR2 FQNNGV. For the CDR3, the DNA is TGTGCCAGCAGCTTGGGGACATTCGGGCAGTTCTTC. Translation: CASSLGTFGQFF.

The rearrangement uses TRBV18 and TRBJ1-3, with D unclear. The CDR3 contains 15 residues. In germline, CDR1 is KGHSH, CDR2 LQKENI. V was trimmed by 3 bases and J by 2 bases, leaving 11 bases between them. Written as DNA, the CDR3 is TGTGCCAGCTCACCGGACGGACCCCCTGGAAACACCATATATTTT. Protein sequence: CASSPDGPPGNTIYF.

The V gene is TRBV18, the J gene TRBJ1-1; D unresolved. This CDR3 is 13 amino acids long. The ends were cut back, 5 bases at V and 4 bases at J, with 11 bases in the middle. Per germline, CDR1 KGHSH and CDR2 LQKENI. CDR3 bases: TGTGCCAGCTCATTGCGAGGGATCACTGAAGCTTTCTTT. Its translation is CASSLRGITEAFF.

Written as DNA, the CDR3 is TGTGCCAGCAGCCAAGACAGGGATCTGGCTGTGGATGGCTACACCTTC. Translation: CASSQDRDLAVDGYTF. V usage is TRBV4-2 and J usage is TRBJ1-2, with D possibly being TRBD1 (5 bases). The V end lost 0 bases, the J end lost 6 bases, and 17 bases lay between the germline ends. This CDR3 region has 16 residues. Germline V lookup: CDR1 LGHNA, CDR2 YNFKEQ.

The V gene is TRBV18, the J gene TRBJ1-2; unclear D gene. CDR1 is KGHSH, CDR2 LQKENI, per germline. This CDR3 has 16 amino acids. Trimming removed 3 bases at V and 2 bases at J, with 16 bases between. The DNA of the CDR3 is TGTGCCAGCTCACCCTCGTGGGCACCCGAGAACTATGGCTACACCTTC. Protein: CASSPSWAPENYGYTF. Full variable domain (missing parts from reference TRBV18 and TRBJ1-2): NAGVMQNPRHLVRRRGQEARLRCSPMKGHSHVYWYRQLPEEGLKFMVYLQKENIIDESGMPKERFSAEFPKEGPSILRIQQVVRGDSAAYFCASSPSWAPENYGYTFGSGTRLTVV.

The CDR3 region has the DNA TGTGCCAGCAGCCAGTCTTTTACAGCGTCCTACGAGCAGTACTTC. Protein product: CASSQSFTASYEQYF. The V and J genes are TRBV7-2 and TRBJ2-7; no reliable D call. The CDR3 covers 15 residues. CDR1 and CDR2 from the germline V gene are SGHTA and FQGNSA. The V end was cut by 5 bases, the J end by 1 base, with 15 bases between.

The chain joins TRBV27 to TRBJ2-7; D is ambiguous. V shed 3 bases and J shed 5 bases, with 11 bases lying between them. Germline CDR1 is MNHEY and CDR2 is SMNVEV (reference sequence). The CDR3 is made up of 13 amino acids. The DNA of the CDR3 is TGTGCCAGCAGTTTTACGGTGTGGGACGAGCAGTACTTC. This encodes CASSFTVWDEQYF.